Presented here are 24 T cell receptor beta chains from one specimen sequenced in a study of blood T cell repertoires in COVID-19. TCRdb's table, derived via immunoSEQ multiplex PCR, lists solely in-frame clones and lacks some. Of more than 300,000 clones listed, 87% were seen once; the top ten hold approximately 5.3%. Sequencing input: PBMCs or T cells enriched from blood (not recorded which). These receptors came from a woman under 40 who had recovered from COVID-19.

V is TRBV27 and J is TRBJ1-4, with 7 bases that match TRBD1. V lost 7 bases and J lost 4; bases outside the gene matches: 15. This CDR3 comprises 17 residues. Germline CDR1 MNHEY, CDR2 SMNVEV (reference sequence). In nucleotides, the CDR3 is TGTGCCAGCACCACGGGACAGCAACAATACAGTAATGAAAAACTGTTTTTT. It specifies CASTTGQQQYSNEKLFF.

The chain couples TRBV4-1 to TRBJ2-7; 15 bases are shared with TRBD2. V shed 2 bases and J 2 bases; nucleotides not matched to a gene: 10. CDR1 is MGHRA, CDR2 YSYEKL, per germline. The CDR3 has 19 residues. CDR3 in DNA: TGCGCCAGCAGCCAATCCACGGGACTAGCGGGGGGAACTACCTACGAGCAGTACTTC. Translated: CASSQSTGLAGGTTYEQYF.

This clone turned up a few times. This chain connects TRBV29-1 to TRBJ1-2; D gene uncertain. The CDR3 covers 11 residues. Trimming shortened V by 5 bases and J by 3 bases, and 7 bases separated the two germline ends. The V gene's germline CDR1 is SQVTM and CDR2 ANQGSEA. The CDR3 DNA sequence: TGCAGCGTTCTCCGGGACTATGGCTACACCTTC. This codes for CSVLRDYGYTF.

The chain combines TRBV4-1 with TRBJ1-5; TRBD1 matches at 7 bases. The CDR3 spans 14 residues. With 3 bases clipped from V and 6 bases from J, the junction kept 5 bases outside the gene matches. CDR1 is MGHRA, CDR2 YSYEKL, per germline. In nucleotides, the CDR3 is TGCGCCAGCAGCCACCAGGGGGGCGGTCAGCCCCAGCATTTT. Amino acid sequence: CASSHQGGGQPQHF.

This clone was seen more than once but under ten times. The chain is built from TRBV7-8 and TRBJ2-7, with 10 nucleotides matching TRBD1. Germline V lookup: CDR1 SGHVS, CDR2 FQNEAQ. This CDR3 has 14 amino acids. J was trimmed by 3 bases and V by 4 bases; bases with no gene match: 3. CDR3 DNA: TGTGCCAGCAGCTGGGGACAGGGGAGCTACGAGCAGTACTTC. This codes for CASSWGQGSYEQYF.

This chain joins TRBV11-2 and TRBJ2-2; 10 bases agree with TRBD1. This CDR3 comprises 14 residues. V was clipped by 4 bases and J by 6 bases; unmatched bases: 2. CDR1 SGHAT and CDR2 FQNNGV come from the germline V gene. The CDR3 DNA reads TGTGCCAGCAGCTCCGGGACAGGGGCCGGGGAGCTGTTTTTT. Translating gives CASSSGTGAGELFF.

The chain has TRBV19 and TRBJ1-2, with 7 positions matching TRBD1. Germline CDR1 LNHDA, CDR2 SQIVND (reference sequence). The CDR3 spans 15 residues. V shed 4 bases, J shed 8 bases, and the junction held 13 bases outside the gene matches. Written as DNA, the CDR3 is TGTGCCAGTAGTAAGGGGGACAGTCGCCCCGTAGGCTACACCTTC. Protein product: CASSKGDSRPVGYTF.

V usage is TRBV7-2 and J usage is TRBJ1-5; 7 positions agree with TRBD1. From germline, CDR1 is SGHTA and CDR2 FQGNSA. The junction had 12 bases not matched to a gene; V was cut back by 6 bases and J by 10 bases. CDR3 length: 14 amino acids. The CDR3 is CASRTGTDYTPQHF. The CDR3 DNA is TGTGCCAGCAGAACCGGGACAGACTATACCCCCCAGCATTTT.

The CDR3 sequence: CASKQIDSNQPQHF. CDR3 sequence (DNA): TGTGCCAGCAAGCAAATAGATAGCAATCAGCCCCAGCATTTT. The chain is built from TRBV27 and TRBJ1-5; D not certain. The germline gives CDR1 MNHEY, CDR2 SMNVEV (reference sequence). Trimming removed 7 bases at V and 0 bases at J, with 10 bases between. The CDR3 runs to 14 residues.

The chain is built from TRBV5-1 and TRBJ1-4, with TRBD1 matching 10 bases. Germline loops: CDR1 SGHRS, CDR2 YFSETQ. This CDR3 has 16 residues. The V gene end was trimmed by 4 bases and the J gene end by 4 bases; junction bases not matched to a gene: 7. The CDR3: CASSKGQGMGNEKLFF. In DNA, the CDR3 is TGCGCCAGCAGCAAGGGACAGGGGATGGGTAATGAAAAACTGTTTTTT.

The CDR3 is CASRTGGPSSYNSPLHF. CDR3 DNA: TGCGCCAGCAGGACAGGGGGCCCCAGCTCCTATAATTCACCCCTCCACTTT. The chain carries TRBV5-1 and TRBJ1-6, with 10 bases identical to TRBD1. Germline V gene lookup returns CDR1 SGHRS and CDR2 YFSETQ. CDR3 length equals 17 residues. Unmatched junction bases numbered 5, after V lost 5 bases and J lost 0 bases. The variable domain in full, completed from reference TRBV5-1 and TRBJ1-6, reads KAGVTQTPRYLIKTRGQQVTLSCSPISGHRSVSWYQQTPGQGLQFLFEYFSETQRNKGNFPGRFSGRQFSNSRSEMNVSTLELGDSALYLCASRTGGPSSYNSPLHFGNGTRLTVT.

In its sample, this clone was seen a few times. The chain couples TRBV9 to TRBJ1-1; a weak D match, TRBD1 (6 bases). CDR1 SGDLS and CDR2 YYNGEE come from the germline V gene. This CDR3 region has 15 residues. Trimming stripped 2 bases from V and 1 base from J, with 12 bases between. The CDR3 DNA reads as TGTGCCAGCAGCGTCTGGGACACCAAGAACACTGAAGCTTTCTTT. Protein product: CASSVWDTKNTEAFF.

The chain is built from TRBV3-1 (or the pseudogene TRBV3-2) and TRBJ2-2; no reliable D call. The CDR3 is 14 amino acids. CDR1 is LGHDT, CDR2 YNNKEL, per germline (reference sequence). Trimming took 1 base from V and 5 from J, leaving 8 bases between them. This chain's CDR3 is CASSQVSRTGELFF. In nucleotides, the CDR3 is TGTGCCAGCAGCCAAGTTTCCAGGACCGGGGAGCTGTTTTTT.

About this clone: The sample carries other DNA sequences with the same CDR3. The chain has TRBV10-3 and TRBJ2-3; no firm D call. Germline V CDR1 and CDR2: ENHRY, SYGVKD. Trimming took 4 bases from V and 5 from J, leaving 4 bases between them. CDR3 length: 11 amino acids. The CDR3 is CAISVLDTQYF. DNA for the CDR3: TGTGCCATCAGTGTCCTAGATACGCAGTATTTT.

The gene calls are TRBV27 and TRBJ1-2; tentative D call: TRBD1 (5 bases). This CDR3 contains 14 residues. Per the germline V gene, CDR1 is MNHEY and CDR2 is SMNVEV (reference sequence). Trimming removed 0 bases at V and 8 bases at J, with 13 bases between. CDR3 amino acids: CASSLSGRASGYTF. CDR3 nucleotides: TGTGCCAGCAGTTTATCGGGCAGGGCAAGCGGCTACACCTTC.

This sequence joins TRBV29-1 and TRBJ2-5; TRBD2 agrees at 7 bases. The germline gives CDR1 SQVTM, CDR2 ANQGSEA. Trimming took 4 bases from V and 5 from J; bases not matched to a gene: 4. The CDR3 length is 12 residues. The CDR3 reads CSVGAGGETQYF. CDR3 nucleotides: TGCAGCGTTGGGGCCGGGGGGGAGACCCAGTACTTC.

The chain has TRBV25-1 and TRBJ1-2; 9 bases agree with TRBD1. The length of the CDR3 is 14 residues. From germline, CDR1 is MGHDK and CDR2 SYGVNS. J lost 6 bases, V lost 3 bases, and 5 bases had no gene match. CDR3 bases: TGTGCCAGCAGTGACCCTACAGGGGGCGATGGCTACACCTTC. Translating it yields CASSDPTGGDGYTF.

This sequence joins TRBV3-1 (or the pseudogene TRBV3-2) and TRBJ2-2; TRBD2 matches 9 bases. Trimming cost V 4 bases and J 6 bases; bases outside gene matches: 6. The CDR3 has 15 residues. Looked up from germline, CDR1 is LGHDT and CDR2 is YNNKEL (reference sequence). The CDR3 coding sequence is TGTGCCAGCAGCCTCATAGCGGGGGAGTCCGGGGAGCTGTTTTTT. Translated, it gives CASSLIAGESGELFF.

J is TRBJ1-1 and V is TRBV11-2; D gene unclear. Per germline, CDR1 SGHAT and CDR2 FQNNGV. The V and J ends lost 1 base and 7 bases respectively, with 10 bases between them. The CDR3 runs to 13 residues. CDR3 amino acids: CASSLGWEYEAFF. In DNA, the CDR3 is TGTGCCAGCAGCTTAGGGTGGGAGTATGAAGCTTTCTTT.

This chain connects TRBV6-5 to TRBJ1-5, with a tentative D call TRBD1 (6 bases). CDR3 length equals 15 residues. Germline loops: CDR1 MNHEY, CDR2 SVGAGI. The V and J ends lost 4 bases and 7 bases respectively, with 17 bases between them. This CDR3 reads CASSSVRGPNQPQHF. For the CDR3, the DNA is TGTGCCAGCAGTTCGGTCAGGGGCCCGAACCAGCCCCAGCATTTT.

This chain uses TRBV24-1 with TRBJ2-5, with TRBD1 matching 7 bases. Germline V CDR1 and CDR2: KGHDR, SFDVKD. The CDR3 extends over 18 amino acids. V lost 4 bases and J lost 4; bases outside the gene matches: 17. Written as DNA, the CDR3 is TGTGCCACCAGTGACTCACGGGAAGACAGGGTGAGAAGAGAGACCCAGTACTTC. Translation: CATSDSREDRVRRETQYF.

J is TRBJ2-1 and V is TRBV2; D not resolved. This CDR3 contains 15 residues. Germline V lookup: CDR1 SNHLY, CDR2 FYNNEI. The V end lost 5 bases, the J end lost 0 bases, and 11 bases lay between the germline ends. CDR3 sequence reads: CASSHPLSSYNEQFF. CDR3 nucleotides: TGTGCCAGCAGTCACCCCCTTAGCTCCTACAATGAGCAGTTCTTC.

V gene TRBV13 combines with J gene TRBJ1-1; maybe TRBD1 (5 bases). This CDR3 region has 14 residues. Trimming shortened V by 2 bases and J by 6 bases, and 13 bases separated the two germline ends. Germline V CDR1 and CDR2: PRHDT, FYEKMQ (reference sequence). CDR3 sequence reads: CASSLWWQGSEAFF. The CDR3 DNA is TGTGCCAGCAGCTTATGGTGGCAGGGATCTGAAGCTTTCTTT.

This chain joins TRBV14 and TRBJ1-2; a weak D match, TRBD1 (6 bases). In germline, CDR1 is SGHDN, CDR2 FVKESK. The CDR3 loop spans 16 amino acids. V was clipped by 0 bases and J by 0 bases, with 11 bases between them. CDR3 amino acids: CASSQDPRGSNYGYTF. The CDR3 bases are TGTGCCAGCAGCCAAGATCCCAGGGGATCTAACTATGGCTACACCTTC.